This entry lists 21 T cell receptor beta chains sequenced from one sample in a study of CD8+ T cells in alopecia areata. cDNA prepared by RNA extraction and subsequent reverse transcription served as the template for sequencing. Clones were sequenced by immunoSEQ multiplex PCR, and TCRdb holds only the in-frame ones, with some missing. The repertoire includes roughly 250,000 clones, around 67% of them detected once, and approximately 1.2% sits in the top ten. Sequences were derived from CD4+ T cells sorted from blood, sampled at week 0. These TCRs come from a human donor with alopecia areata.

The genes are TRBV29-1 and TRBJ1-1, with D perhaps matching TRBD1 (5 bases). V shed 7 bases and J shed 0 bases, with 12 bases lying between them. Per the germline V gene, CDR1 is SQVTM and CDR2 is ANQGSEA. This CDR3 has 13 residues. The CDR3 nucleotides read TGCAGCGCCCGACAGACCGTGAACACTGAAGCTTTCTTT. Translating gives CSARQTVNTEAFF.

V usage is TRBV6-4 and J usage is TRBJ2-3; D is perhaps TRBD1 (5 bases). The CDR3 consists of 16 residues. The V end was cut by 8 bases, the J end by 0 bases, with 18 bases between. Germline CDR1 is MRHNA and CDR2 is SNTAGT. CDR3 DNA sequence: TGTGCCAGCGCCGACAGTCCTGACCCTAGCACAGATACGCAGTATTTT. Its protein is CASADSPDPSTDTQYF.

The chain is built from TRBV2 and TRBJ2-5, with no clear D. This CDR3 region has 13 residues. Trimming pared 3 bases from V and 5 bases from J, leaving 10 bases between. Germline CDR1 is SNHLY and CDR2 is FYNNEI. The CDR3 DNA reads as TGTGCCAGCAGTGATTCAAACGACGAGACCCAGTACTTC. It encodes CASSDSNDETQYF.

V usage is TRBV25-1 and J usage is TRBJ1-1, with D unresolved. Per the germline V gene, CDR1 is MGHDK and CDR2 is SYGVNS. This CDR3 spans 14 amino acids. The V gene lost 1 base and the J gene lost 1 base, with 7 bases spanning the gap. In DNA, the CDR3 is TGTGCCAGCAGTGAATTTCTAGGGAACACTGAAGCTTTCTTT. Encoded protein: CASSEFLGNTEAFF.

The chain joins TRBV29-1 to TRBJ1-5; possibly TRBD1 for D (6 bases). With 3 bases removed from V and 10 bases from J, the gap between germline ends came to 16 bases. Looked up from germline, CDR1 is SQVTM and CDR2 is ANQGSEA. This CDR3 region has 13 residues. The CDR3, as DNA: TGCAGCGTTGAGGGTTCCCCCGGGACACCCCAGCATTTT. This encodes CSVEGSPGTPQHF.

CDR3 sequence reads: CAWSGERRSQGYTF. The CDR3 coding sequence is TGTGCCTGGAGTGGAGAGAGACGTTCCCAAGGCTACACCTTC. The chain couples TRBV30 to TRBJ1-2; D gene ambiguous. The CDR3 is 14 amino acids. Germline V gene sequence: CDR1 GTSNPN, CDR2 SVGIG (reference sequence). V was trimmed by 1 base and J by 8 bases, leaving 17 bases between them.

A single count supports this clone. The genes are TRBV30 and TRBJ1-6; TRBD1 matches 12 bases. The germline gives CDR1 GTSNPN, CDR2 SVGIG (reference sequence). The CDR3 sequence is 14 residues long. Unmatched junction bases numbered 3, after V lost 4 bases and J lost 8 bases. The CDR3, as DNA: TGTGCCTGGACAGGGACAGGGGGCTATTCACCCCTCCACTTT. As protein: CAWTGTGGYSPLHF.

This chain uses TRBV4-1 with TRBJ2-6; D ambiguous. The CDR3 loop spans 16 amino acids. Germline V gene data show CDR1 as MGHRA and CDR2 as YSYEKL. Deletions cut 1 base from V and 0 bases from J, with 7 bases between. This CDR3 is CASSQGLASGANVLTF. Here the CDR3 DNA reads TGCGCCAGCAGCCAAGGCCTGGCCTCTGGGGCCAACGTCCTGACTTTC.

The chain's CDR3 is CASTYSGQGLREQFF. As DNA, the CDR3 is TGTGCCAGCACCTACTCGGGACAGGGGTTGCGGGAGCAGTTCTTC. V gene TRBV6-5 combines with J gene TRBJ2-1, with 10 bases matching TRBD1. Unmatched junction bases numbered 13, after V lost 7 bases and J lost 10 bases. CDR3 size: 15 residues. The germline CDR1 and CDR2 sequences are MNHEY and SVGAGI.

As for this clone: One end of the junction fails to match germline, which may point to a read error. The chain uses TRBV7-7 and TRBJ2-2; D is unresolved. Germline V gives CDR1 SSHAT, CDR2 FNYEAQ (reference sequence). This CDR3 is built from 16 residues. The CDR3 loop reads CASSSSSAEVTGELFF. The CDR3 DNA follows: TGTGCTAGCAGCTCGTCAAGCGCAGAAGTCACCGGGGAGCTGTTTTTT.

This clone came up a few times. V and J are TRBV10-3 and TRBJ2-2; D is ambiguous. The CDR3 totals 12 residues. Germline V gene lookup returns CDR1 ENHRY and CDR2 SYGVKD. V lost 7 bases, J lost 4 bases, and 7 bases lay in between. Written as DNA, the CDR3 is TGTGCCATCACAGGAAGCACCGGGGAGCTGTTTTTT. This codes for CAITGSTGELFF.

This clone was detected a few times. The chain employs TRBV4-2 and TRBJ2-5; 9 nucleotides align to TRBD2. This CDR3 is built from 16 residues. After removal of 4 bases from V and 4 bases from J, the junction contained 10 bases not matched to a gene. Germline loops: CDR1 LGHNA, CDR2 YNFKEQ. This CDR3 is CASSRRSGGPIETQYF. For the CDR3, the DNA is TGTGCCAGCAGCCGGCGGAGCGGGGGGCCCATAGAGACCCAGTACTTC.

The chain is built from TRBV19 and TRBJ2-1; D not resolved. V lost 6 bases and J lost 0, with 12 bases in between. This CDR3 comprises 15 residues. The germline gives CDR1 LNHDA, CDR2 SQIVND (reference sequence). CDR3 in DNA: TGTGCCAGTAGCACCTTTGGTGTCTCCTACAATGAGCAGTTCTTC. Translated, it gives CASSTFGVSYNEQFF.

The rearrangement uses TRBV5-1 and TRBJ2-1, with D uncertain. This CDR3 region has 13 residues. Germline CDR1 SGHRS, CDR2 YFSETQ. The germline V and J ends were trimmed by 4 bases and 5 bases, with 10 bases remaining between them. CDR3 amino acids: CASSMGLNNEQFF. The CDR3 DNA reads TGCGCCAGCAGCATGGGCCTGAACAATGAGCAGTTCTTC.

V and J are TRBV29-1 and TRBJ2-1; weak D call: TRBD1 (6 bases). The V and J ends lost 5 bases and 3 bases respectively, with 17 bases between them. Germline V gene lookup returns CDR1 SQVTM and CDR2 ANQGSEA. This CDR3 contains 15 residues. CDR3 protein: CSVPQGPAYYNEQFF. The CDR3 nucleotides read TGCAGCGTTCCACAGGGACCGGCGTACTACAATGAGCAGTTCTTC.

This sequence joins TRBV30 and TRBJ1-5; 8 bases align to TRBD1. In germline, CDR1 is GTSNPN, CDR2 SVGIG (reference sequence). The CDR3 is 13 residues long. The V and J ends lost 5 bases and 2 bases, in that order; junction bases with no gene match: 2. The chain's CDR3 is CAWDRGRNQPQHF. DNA for the CDR3: TGTGCCTGGGACAGGGGACGCAATCAGCCCCAGCATTTT.

The CDR3 sequence: CASSPQGNQPQHF. The CDR3 coding sequence is TGTGCCAGCAGCCCACAGGGGAATCAGCCCCAGCATTTT. The V gene is TRBV25-1, the J gene TRBJ1-5; TRBD1 matches 7 bases. The J segment lost 4 bases and the V segment lost 6 bases, leaving 3 bases of the junction unmatched. The CDR3 has 13 amino acids. Germline V gene lookup returns CDR1 MGHDK and CDR2 SYGVNS.

In DNA, the CDR3 is TGTGCCAGCAGCTTGGAGGTTATCACCGGGGAGCTGTTTTTT. It is translated as CASSLEVITGELFF. V is TRBV5-4 and J is TRBJ2-2; no clear D gene. CDR1 and CDR2 (germline): SGHNT, YYREEE (reference sequence). Trimming stripped 0 bases from V and 4 bases from J, with 7 bases between. The CDR3 is 14 residues long.

The chain joins TRBV6-5 to TRBJ1-2, with D hard to call. This CDR3 has 14 residues. Trimming removed 4 bases from V and 1 base from J, with 10 bases in between. Germline V gene lookup returns CDR1 MNHEY and CDR2 SVGAGI. CDR3 amino acids: CASSSPGLNYGYTF. In DNA, the CDR3 is TGTGCCAGCAGTTCCCCGGGTCTTAACTATGGCTACACCTTC.

V gene TRBV11-2 combines with J gene TRBJ2-1, with D uncertain. From germline, CDR1 is SGHAT and CDR2 FQNNGV. The CDR3 runs 15 residues. Trimming cost V 1 base and J 2 bases, with 9 bases left between them. Here the CDR3 reads CASSLVSTPYNEQFF. The CDR3 DNA sequence: TGTGCCAGCAGCTTAGTCTCCACGCCCTACAATGAGCAGTTCTTC.

The chain combines TRBV7-3 with TRBJ1-1; D not resolved. Germline V gene data show CDR1 as SGHTA and CDR2 as FQGTGA. CDR3 length equals 15 residues. V dropped 5 bases and J dropped 8 bases, with 21 bases sitting between them. The CDR3, as DNA: TGTGCCAGCAGCCCCACCGCCTCTACAGCGAGGGAAGCTTTCTTT. The encoded protein is CASSPTASTAREAFF.